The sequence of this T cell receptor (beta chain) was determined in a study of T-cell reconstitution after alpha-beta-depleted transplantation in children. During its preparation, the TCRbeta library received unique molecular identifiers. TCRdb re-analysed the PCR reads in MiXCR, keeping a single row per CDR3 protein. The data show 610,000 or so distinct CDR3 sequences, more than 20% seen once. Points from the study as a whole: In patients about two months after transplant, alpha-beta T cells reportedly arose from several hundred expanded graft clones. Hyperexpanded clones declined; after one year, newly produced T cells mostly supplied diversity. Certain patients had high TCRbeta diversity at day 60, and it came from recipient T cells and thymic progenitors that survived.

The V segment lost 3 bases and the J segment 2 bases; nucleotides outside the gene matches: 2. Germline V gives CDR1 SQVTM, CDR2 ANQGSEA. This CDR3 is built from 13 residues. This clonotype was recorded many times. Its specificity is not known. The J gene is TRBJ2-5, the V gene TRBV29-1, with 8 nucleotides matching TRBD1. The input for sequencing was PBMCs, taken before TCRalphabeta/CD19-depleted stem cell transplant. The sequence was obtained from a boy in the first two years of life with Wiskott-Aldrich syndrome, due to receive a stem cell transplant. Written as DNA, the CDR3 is TGCAGCGTTGAGGGGACAGGACAAGAGACCCAGTACTTC. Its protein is CSVEGTGQETQYF.